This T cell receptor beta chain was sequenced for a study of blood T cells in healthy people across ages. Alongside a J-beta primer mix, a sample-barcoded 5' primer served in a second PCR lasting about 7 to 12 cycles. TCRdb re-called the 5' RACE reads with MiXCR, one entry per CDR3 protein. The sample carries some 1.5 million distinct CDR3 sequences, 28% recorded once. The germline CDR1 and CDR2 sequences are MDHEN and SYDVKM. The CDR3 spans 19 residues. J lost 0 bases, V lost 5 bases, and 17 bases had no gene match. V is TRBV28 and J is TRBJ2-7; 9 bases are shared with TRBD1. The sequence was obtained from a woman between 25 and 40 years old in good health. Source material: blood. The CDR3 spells CASSPIRYDHRGLSYEQYF. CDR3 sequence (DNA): TGTGCCAGCAGTCCCATACGGTACGACCACAGGGGGCTCTCCTACGAGCAGTACTTC.